Each of the 30 T cell receptor beta chains below was sequenced from the same sample in a study of cytomegalovirus exposure and HLA in healthy donors. PCR employed 60 Vbeta and 13 Jbeta primers. Some clones are missing from TCRdb's copy, which holds only in-frame ones; the method was immunoSEQ multiplex PCR. The data show under 110,000 clones, 70% to 80% seen once. Sample: PBMCs. Receptor source: a boy aged 5-17 years in good health and CMV-seronegative.

This chain connects TRBV5-1 to TRBJ2-5; 10 nucleotides agree with TRBD1. The CDR3 length is 15 residues. Trimming removed 1 base from V and 5 bases from J; junction bases left unmatched: 5. Germline loops: CDR1 SGHRS, CDR2 YFSETQ. CDR3 sequence (DNA): TGCGCCAGCAGCTTGATCGGGACAGGGGATGAGACCCAGTACTTC. Protein product: CASSLIGTGDETQYF.

This clone was picked up a small number of times. The rearrangement uses TRBV10-3 and TRBJ2-1, with 7 bases lining up with TRBD1. The germline V gene has CDR1 ENHRY and CDR2 SYGVKD. This CDR3 is 14 amino acids long. J lost 6 bases, V lost 6 bases, and 8 bases had no gene match. The CDR3: CAISNRGVTNEQFF. As DNA, the CDR3 is TGTGCCATCAGCAACAGGGGAGTTACCAATGAGCAGTTCTTC.

The table lists this clone with a few counts. CDR3 DNA: TGTGCCTGGAGTGTCAACGTCGCGGGGGCAGGGACCCAGTACTTC. It codes for CAWSVNVAGAGTQYF. The rearrangement links TRBV30 to TRBJ2-5; TRBD2 might be the D (7 bases). The CDR3 extends over 15 amino acids. V lost 0 bases to trimming and J lost 7 bases, with 18 bases between them. Germline V gene sequence: CDR1 GTSNPN, CDR2 SVGIG (reference sequence).

Comments on this clone: Other DNA sequences in the same sample also yield this CDR3. The chain couples TRBV28 to TRBJ1-2, with 8 positions matching TRBD1. Germline V gene lookup returns CDR1 MDHEN and CDR2 SYDVKM. The junction had 5 bases not matched to a gene; V was cut back by 5 bases and J by 6 bases. The length of the CDR3 is 13 residues. The CDR3, as DNA: TGTGCCAGCAGTCTCTCAGGGGGCAATGGCTACACCTTC. Amino acids: CASSLSGGNGYTF.

This sequence joins TRBV27 and TRBJ2-1; 9 bases match TRBD1. Unmatched junction bases numbered 9, after V lost 10 bases and J lost 5 bases. Germline V gives CDR1 MNHEY, CDR2 SMNVEV (reference sequence). This CDR3 region has 14 residues. The CDR3 DNA follows: TGTGCCATCTCACAGGGGGCTACTCACAATGAGCAGTTCTTC. It yields the protein CAISQGATHNEQFF.

This chain uses TRBV16 with TRBJ2-7; no clear D. Germline V gene lookup returns CDR1 KGHSY and CDR2 FQNENV. This CDR3 spans 14 amino acids. The germline V and J ends were trimmed by 0 bases and 3 bases, with 9 bases remaining between them. DNA for the CDR3: TGTGCCAGCAGCCAATCGGCCTCTTACTACGAGCAGTACTTC. This codes for CASSQSASYYEQYF.

The J gene is TRBJ1-5, the V gene TRBV7-2, with 9 bases identical to TRBD1. V lost 1 base to trimming and J lost 0 bases; unmatched junction nucleotides: 7. The CDR3 contains 18 residues. Per the germline V gene, CDR1 is SGHTA and CDR2 is FQGNSA. CDR3 in DNA: TGTGCCAGCAGCTTAGAGGTCGGACAGGGGATTAGCAATCAGCCCCAGCATTTT. This codes for CASSLEVGQGISNQPQHF. The full variable domain, its missing parts supplied by reference TRBV7-2 and TRBJ1-5, is GAGVSQSPSNKVTEKGKDVELRCDPISGHTALYWYRQSLGQGLEFLIYFQGNSAPDKSGLPSDRFSAERTGGSVSTLTIQRTQQEDSAVYLCASSLEVGQGISNQPQHFGDGTRLSIL.

The chain uses TRBV9 and TRBJ1-4; D remains ambiguous. Trimming left V 5 bases short and J 5 bases short, with 19 bases between. This CDR3 region has 16 residues. Per germline, CDR1 SGDLS and CDR2 YYNGEE. The CDR3 sequence: CASRVRLHCPNEKLFF. In nucleotides, the CDR3 is TGTGCCAGCAGAGTACGTCTCCACTGCCCAAATGAAAAACTGTTTTTT.

This clone has only a few counts. The chain combines TRBV5-4 with TRBJ1-5; 11 bases are a match to TRBD1. The V gene's germline CDR1 is SGHNT and CDR2 YYREEE (reference sequence). V was clipped by 3 bases and J by 4 bases; unmatched bases: 3. The CDR3 is 15 amino acids. The CDR3 coding sequence is TGTGCCAGCAGCTCGGGACAGGGGGAGAATCAGCCCCAGCATTTT. Its protein is CASSSGQGENQPQHF.

The genes are TRBV9 and TRBJ2-2; D is unclear. The CDR3 has 12 amino acids. Per the germline V gene, CDR1 is SGDLS and CDR2 is YYNGEE. V dropped 2 bases and J dropped 6 bases, with 5 bases sitting between them. The CDR3 DNA sequence: TGTGCCAGCAGCGTGTCGTCCGGGGAGCTGTTTTTT. As protein: CASSVSSGELFF. Using reference TRBV9 and TRBJ2-2 for the parts outside the CDR3, the full variable domain is DSGVTQTPKHLITATGQRVTLRCSPRSGDLSVYWYQQSLDQGLQFLIQYYNGEERAKGNILERFSAQQFPDLHSELNLSSLELGDSALYFCASSVSSGELFFGEGSRLTVL.

This chain joins TRBV25-1 and TRBJ2-2; D uncertain. This CDR3 spans 13 amino acids. Germline V gene data show CDR1 as MGHDK and CDR2 as SYGVNS. Trimming removed 4 bases from V and 4 bases from J, with 7 bases in between. The CDR3 DNA reads as TGTGCCAGCAGTGGGCATCGCACCGGGGAGCTGTTTTTT. Its protein product is CASSGHRTGELFF.

The V and J genes are TRBV5-1 and TRBJ1-2; 7 nucleotides match TRBD1. CDR1 is SGHRS and CDR2 is YFSETQ in the germline V gene. This CDR3 is built from 15 residues. With V trimmed by 2 bases and J by 0 bases, 4 bases remained unmatched. CDR3 sequence: CASSFWDRSNYGYTF. The CDR3 bases are TGCGCCAGCAGCTTTTGGGACAGATCTAACTATGGCTACACCTTC.

The count of this clone is one. The chain links TRBV29-1 to TRBJ1-4, with 8 nucleotides matching TRBD1. Trimming cost V 8 bases and J 7 bases; bases outside gene matches: 9. Germline assignment: CDR1 SQVTM and CDR2 ANQGSEA. The CDR3 runs 13 residues. DNA for the CDR3: TGCAGCTCCCGGACAGGGATTAGTGAAAAACTGTTTTTT. Protein: CSSRTGISEKLFF.

The genes are TRBV19 and TRBJ1-2, with TRBD1 matching over 9 bases. V was pared by 1 base and J by 3 bases, with 12 bases of the junction left unmatched. Germline V gene sequence: CDR1 LNHDA, CDR2 SQIVND (reference sequence). CDR3 length equals 18 residues. CDR3 loop: CASSIGGAGTGTHYGYTF. The CDR3 bases are TGTGCCAGTAGTATAGGAGGGGCCGGGACAGGGACGCACTATGGCTACACCTTC.

This chain links TRBV2 with TRBJ2-1; 8 bases fit TRBD2. In germline, CDR1 is SNHLY, CDR2 FYNNEI. The ends lost 4 bases at V and 0 bases at J; junction bases unmatched: 8. The CDR3 sequence is 17 residues long. CDR3 nucleotides: TGTGCCAGCAGTGGTCCTCTAGCGGGTAGCTCCTACAATGAGCAGTTCTTC. This encodes CASSGPLAGSSYNEQFF.

This chain joins TRBV5-4 and TRBJ1-4; the match to TRBD1 covers 10 bases. The CDR3 contains 15 residues. Trimming cost V 4 bases and J 6 bases; bases outside gene matches: 6. Germline V lookup: CDR1 SGHNT, CDR2 YYREEE (reference sequence). The CDR3 sequence: CASSGPGTGDEKLFF. In DNA, the CDR3 is TGTGCCAGCAGCGGCCCCGGGACAGGGGATGAAAAACTGTTTTTT.

This clone was recorded once. The V gene is TRBV4-2, the J gene TRBJ2-7; 14 nucleotides line up with TRBD2. The V gene's germline CDR1 is LGHNA and CDR2 YNFKEQ. There are 16 residues in the CDR3. With 0 bases clipped from V and 3 bases from J, the junction kept 1 base outside the gene matches. This CDR3 is CASSQDGTSGSYEQYF. DNA of the CDR3: TGTGCCAGCAGCCAAGATGGGACTAGCGGGAGCTACGAGCAGTACTTC.

The rearrangement uses TRBV5-1 and TRBJ1-5, with a tentative D call TRBD1 (6 bases). The CDR3 sequence is 14 residues long. Germline V gene lookup returns CDR1 SGHRS and CDR2 YFSETQ. V was trimmed by 4 bases and J by 4 bases, leaving 12 bases between them. The CDR3 DNA follows: TGCGCCAGCAGCGTGGACAGCACTAATCAGCCCCAGCATTTT. This encodes CASSVDSTNQPQHF.

This clone was seen only once. This chain joins TRBV9 and TRBJ1-4; TRBD1 agrees at 7 bases. The CDR3 is 15 residues long. Per the germline V gene, CDR1 is SGDLS and CDR2 is YYNGEE. V was clipped by 0 bases and J by 4 bases; unmatched bases: 3. The CDR3 reads CASSVGTGVNEKLFF. In nucleotides, the CDR3 is TGTGCCAGCAGCGTAGGAACAGGGGTTAATGAAAAACTGTTTTTT. The full variable domain, rest sourced from reference TRBV9 and TRBJ1-4, is DSGVTQTPKHLITATGQRVTLRCSPRSGDLSVYWYQQSLDQGLQFLIQYYNGEERAKGNILERFSAQQFPDLHSELNLSSLELGDSALYFCASSVGTGVNEKLFFGSGTQLSVL.

The chain uses TRBV5-1 and TRBJ2-7; 7 bases are a match to TRBD2. V shed 3 bases, J shed 4 bases, and the junction held 7 bases outside the gene matches. Germline lookup yields CDR1 SGHRS and CDR2 YFSETQ. This CDR3 has 14 residues. The CDR3 nucleotides read TGCGCCAGCAGCTACTCAGCGGGAACGTACGAGCAGTACTTC. Translated, it gives CASSYSAGTYEQYF. The whole variable domain, remainder taken from reference TRBV5-1 and TRBJ2-7, is KAGVTQTPRYLIKTRGQQVTLSCSPISGHRSVSWYQQTPGQGLQFLFEYFSETQRNKGNFPGRFSGRQFSNSRSEMNVSTLELGDSALYLCASSYSAGTYEQYFGPGTRLTVT.

The chain carries TRBV5-4 and TRBJ2-1, with TRBD2 matching 8 bases. The length of the CDR3 is 16 residues. Germline V gene lookup returns CDR1 SGHNT and CDR2 YYREEE (reference sequence). J lost 5 bases, V lost 0 bases, and 7 bases had no gene match. The CDR3 sequence: CASSLARGAIHNEQFF. For the CDR3, the DNA is TGTGCCAGCAGCTTGGCGCGGGGGGCCATCCACAATGAGCAGTTCTTC. The full variable domain, with the rest looked up from reference TRBV5-4 and TRBJ2-1, is ETGVTQSPTHLIKTRGQQVTLRCSSQSGHNTVSWYQQALGQGPQFIFQYYREEENGRGNFPPRFSGLQFPNYSSELNVNALELDDSALYLCASSLARGAIHNEQFFGPGTRLTVL.

The rearrangement joins TRBV5-4 to TRBJ2-1; 7 nucleotides agree with TRBD2. Germline CDR1 is SGHNT and CDR2 is YYREEE (reference sequence). J gave up 7 bases and V 2 bases, and 12 bases lay outside the gene matches. The CDR3 is 16 amino acids. The CDR3 region is CASSFGVSGIKNEQFF. The CDR3 coding sequence is TGTGCCAGCAGCTTCGGGGTCAGCGGGATAAAAAATGAGCAGTTCTTC.

The chain recombines TRBV5-8 with TRBJ2-7; no firm D call. Germline loops: CDR1 SGHTS, CDR2 YDEGEE. This CDR3 spans 15 amino acids. V shed 0 bases and J shed 5 bases, with 15 bases lying between them. DNA of the CDR3: TGTGCCAGCAGCTTGGCCGGTTTACAGAGCCACGAGCAGTACTTC. Translated: CASSLAGLQSHEQYF.

V is TRBV6-1 and J is TRBJ1-4, with D hard to call. V dropped 0 bases and J dropped 4 bases, with 12 bases sitting between them. Germline V gene lookup returns CDR1 MNHNS and CDR2 SASEGT. This CDR3 has 16 residues. The CDR3 nucleotides read TGTGCCAGCAGTGAAGCGCTTACCCGGGATAATGAAAAACTGTTTTTT. Translated, it gives CASSEALTRDNEKLFF.

This clone appeared a single time. V is TRBV7-2 and J is TRBJ1-5; D possibly corresponds to TRBD1 (6 bases). With 2 bases removed from V and 9 bases from J, the gap between germline ends came to 14 bases. Per germline, CDR1 SGHTA and CDR2 FQGNSA. The CDR3 loop spans 14 amino acids. The CDR3 bases are TGTGCCAGCAGCTTAATTGCAGGGGTCCCGCCCCAGCATTTT. Translated: CASSLIAGVPPQHF.

This chain links TRBV7-9 with TRBJ1-1; D gene unclear. CDR1 is SEHNR and CDR2 is FQNEAQ in the germline V gene (reference sequence). The CDR3 has 15 amino acids. The V end was cut by 0 bases, the J end by 5 bases, with 13 bases between. The chain's CDR3 is CASSLAGQRWTEAFF. The CDR3 DNA reads TGTGCCAGCAGCTTAGCGGGCCAAAGATGGACTGAAGCTTTCTTT.

V and J are TRBV4-3 and TRBJ2-5; D may be TRBD2 (6 bases). The CDR3 totals 15 residues. With 1 base removed from V and 5 bases from J, the gap between germline ends came to 14 bases. CDR1 is LGHNA, CDR2 YSLEER, per germline. DNA of the CDR3: TGCGCCAGCAGCCAAGCTCTAGCGATGGGGGAGACCCAGTACTTC. It yields the protein CASSQALAMGETQYF.

J is TRBJ2-7 and V is TRBV5-1; 7 bases are shared with TRBD1. The germline CDR1 and CDR2 sequences are SGHRS and YFSETQ. The CDR3 runs 15 residues. J was trimmed by 0 bases and V by 5 bases; bases with no gene match: 8. CDR3 sequence: CASSLRGDSSYEQYF. CDR3 sequence (DNA): TGCGCCAGCAGTCTGAGAGGGGACAGCTCCTACGAGCAGTACTTC.

This clone came up a few times. The chain has TRBV30 and TRBJ2-5; 14 bases align to TRBD2. Germline V gene data show CDR1 as GTSNPN and CDR2 as SVGIG (reference sequence). The CDR3 loop spans 15 amino acids. The trim removed 3 bases at V and 5 bases at J, leaving 5 bases unmatched. CDR3 sequence reads: CAWRRTSGGRETQYF. CDR3 bases: TGTGCCTGGAGGCGGACTAGCGGGGGGCGGGAGACCCAGTACTTC.

J is TRBJ2-5 and V is TRBV5-1, with 7 nucleotides matching TRBD1. CDR1 SGHRS and CDR2 YFSETQ come from the germline V gene. This CDR3 region has 16 residues. Trimming at V came to 0 bases and at J to 1 base, leaving 6 bases not matched to a gene. For the CDR3, the DNA is TGCGCCAGCAGCTTGGGTTGGTCAGGGGGCCAAGAGACCCAGTACTTC. Its protein is CASSLGWSGGQETQYF.